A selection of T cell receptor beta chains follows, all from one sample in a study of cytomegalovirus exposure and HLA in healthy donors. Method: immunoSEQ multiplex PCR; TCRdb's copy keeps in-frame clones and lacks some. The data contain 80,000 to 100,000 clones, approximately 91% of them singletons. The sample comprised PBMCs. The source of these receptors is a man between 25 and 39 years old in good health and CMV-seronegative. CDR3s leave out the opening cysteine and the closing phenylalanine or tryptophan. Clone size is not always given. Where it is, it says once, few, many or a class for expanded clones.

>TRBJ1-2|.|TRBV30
AWSADRQSYGYT
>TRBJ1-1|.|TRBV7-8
ASTPESDSLNTEAF
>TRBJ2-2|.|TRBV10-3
AITAGGNTGELF
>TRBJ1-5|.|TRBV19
ASKARASNQPQH
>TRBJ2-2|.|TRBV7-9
ASSKRTGGDGELF
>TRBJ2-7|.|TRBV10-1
ASSDFRTGHYEQY
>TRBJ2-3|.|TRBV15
ATSTPLSGGAVDTQY
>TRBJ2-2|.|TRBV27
ASSILNTGELF
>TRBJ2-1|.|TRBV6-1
ASSEAGTRPGEQF
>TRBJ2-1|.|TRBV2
ASSRQDYNEQF
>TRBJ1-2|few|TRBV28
ASSLSRWAQDYGYT
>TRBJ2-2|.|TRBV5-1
ASSLTAGGTGELF
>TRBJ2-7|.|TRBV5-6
ASSFRDRPYEQY
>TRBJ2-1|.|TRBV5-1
ASSLRTGSYNEQF
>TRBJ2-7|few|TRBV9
ASSASDRGPSYEQY
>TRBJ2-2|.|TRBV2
ARQGYTGELF
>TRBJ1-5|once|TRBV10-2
ASSDGTGLRSNQPQH
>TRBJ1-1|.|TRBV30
AWDKGGENTEAF
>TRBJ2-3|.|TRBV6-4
ASSDGLADTQY
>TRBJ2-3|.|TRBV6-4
ASSSTTGGSDTQY
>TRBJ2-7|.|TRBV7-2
ASSRITGYGEQY
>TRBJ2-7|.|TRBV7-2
ASSSLYEQY
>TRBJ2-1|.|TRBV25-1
ASSELGTGRSDNEQF
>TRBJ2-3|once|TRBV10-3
AISESASGGGDTQY
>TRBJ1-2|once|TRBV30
AWSGPTGYGYT
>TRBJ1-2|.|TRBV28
ASSLAGFGYT
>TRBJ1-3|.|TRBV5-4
ASSPGQTRSGNTIY
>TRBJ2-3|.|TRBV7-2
ASSSPTVTPDTQY
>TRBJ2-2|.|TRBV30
AWRTSGPGELF
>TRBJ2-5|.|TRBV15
ATSRDLRPGGVATQY
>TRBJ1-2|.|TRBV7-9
ASSLFNFGQKYGYT
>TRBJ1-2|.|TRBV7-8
ASTKNRPQGGSGYT
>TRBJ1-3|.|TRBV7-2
ASSVHTSGNTIY
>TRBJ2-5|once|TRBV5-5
ASSLRGGFGETQY
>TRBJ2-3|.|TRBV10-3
AIRGDRAADTQY
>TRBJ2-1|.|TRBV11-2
ASSSGTSGVYNEQF
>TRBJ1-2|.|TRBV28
ATGTGLELTAVYT
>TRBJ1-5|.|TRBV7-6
ASSLGTASPSLNQPQH
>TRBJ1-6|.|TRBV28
ASGKWAPSSPLH
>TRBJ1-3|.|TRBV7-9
ASSHRELLSGNTIY
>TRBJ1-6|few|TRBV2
ACGGDGNSPLH
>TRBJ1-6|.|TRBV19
ASSVDSYNSPLH
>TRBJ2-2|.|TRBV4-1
ASSTRPRDRGNTGELF
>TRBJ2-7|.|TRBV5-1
ASSLGQGSWEQY
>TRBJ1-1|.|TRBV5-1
ASSTPRGQGTIANTEAF
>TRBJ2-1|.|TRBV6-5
ASSYSSGDGNEQF
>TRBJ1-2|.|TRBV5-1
ASSLERAGTGYT
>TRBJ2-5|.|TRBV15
ATSGRTGSNRGGETQY
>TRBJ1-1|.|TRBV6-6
ASSRELVLNTEAF
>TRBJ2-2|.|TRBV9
ASSTQAASGELF
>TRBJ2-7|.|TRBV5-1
ASSPRQGDEQY
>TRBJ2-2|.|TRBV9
ASSVGSGKNTGELF
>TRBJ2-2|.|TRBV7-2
ASSQLPGQGTGELF
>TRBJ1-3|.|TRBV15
ATSRDRGGGGNTIY
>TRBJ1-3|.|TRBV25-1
ASSDLYGDTGNTIY